This TCR beta chain was found in a study of CD8+ T cells in alopecia areata. Study-wide results and limits: Patients showed less clear TCR sequence sharing than mice, possibly partly because of HLA diversity. Across lesional scalp, and particularly alopecia totalis/universalis, clonality surpassed that of normal scalp. Sequenced scalp T cells also include alphabeta T cells resident in normal skin.

RNA, once extracted, was reverse transcribed into cDNA for use as the sequencing template. The data were produced by immunoSEQ multiplex PCR, yet TCRdb's version contains in-frame clones alone and is incomplete. The sample holds some 180,000 clones; around three fifths are singletons and the top ten take roughly 5%. On this clone itself: Its specificity is unknown.

PBMCs served as the source from which CD4+ and CD8+ T cells were sorted. Germline V lookup: CDR1 SGHDN, CDR2 FVKESK. V was shortened by 4 bases and J by 3 bases, with 13 bases between the two germline ends. This CDR3 comprises 14 residues. This chain links TRBV14 with TRBJ2-7; D is perhaps TRBD1 or TRBD2 (5 bases each). This receptor was identified in a human donor in good health. Sequencing was performed on CD8+ T cells sorted from blood. The CDR3 sequence is CASSPRGTRYEQYF. The CDR3 DNA follows: TGTGCCAGCAGCCCCCGGGGCACCCGCTACGAGCAGTACTTC.